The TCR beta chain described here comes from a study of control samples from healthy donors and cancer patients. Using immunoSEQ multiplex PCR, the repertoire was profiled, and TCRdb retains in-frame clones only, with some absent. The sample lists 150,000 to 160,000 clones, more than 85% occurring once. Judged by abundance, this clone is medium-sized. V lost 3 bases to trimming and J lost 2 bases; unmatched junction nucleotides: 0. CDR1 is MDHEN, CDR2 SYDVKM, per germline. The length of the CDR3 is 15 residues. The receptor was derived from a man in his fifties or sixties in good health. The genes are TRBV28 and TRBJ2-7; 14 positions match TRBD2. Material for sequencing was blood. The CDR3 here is CASSLGLAGAYEQYF. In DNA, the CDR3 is TGTGCCAGCAGTTTGGGACTAGCGGGAGCCTACGAGCAGTACTTC.